These T cell receptor beta chains were read from a single sample in a study of blood T cell repertoires in COVID-19. The table came from immunoSEQ multiplex PCR; TCRdb's copy has only in-frame clones and leaves some out. The table has under 200,000 clones, roughly 90% seen once. The specimen was PBMCs or T cells enriched from blood (not recorded which). The source is a woman aged 18-30 years who had recovered from COVID-19. The CDR3 runs from the conserved cysteine through the conserved F or W. D genes are given only for firm matches. The size of a clone is reported for some rows only, either as once, few or many, or as a class for expanded clones.

.	TRBD1	TRBJ2-7	TRBV27	TGTGCCAGCGGTGACAGGGGACCCTACGAGCAGTACTTC	CASGDRGPYEQYF
.	.	TRBJ2-1	TRBV7-7	TGTGCCAGCAGCTTAGATGCGGGGCCCAATGAGCAGTTCTTC	CASSLDAGPNEQFF
.	.	TRBJ2-3	TRBV18	TGTGCCAGCTCCCCGGTTAAGGGCAGGGCGGATACGCAGTATTTT	CASSPVKGRADTQYF
few	TRBD1	TRBJ2-7	TRBV2	TGTGCCAGCAGTGACCTATCCCCCGGGACAGGGACCCGGGAGCAGTACTTC	CASSDLSPGTGTREQYF
.	.	TRBJ1-2	TRBV19	TGTGCCAGTAGTACAGTGGAAGGGGTGATCTATGGCTACACCTTC	CASSTVEGVIYGYTF
.	.	TRBJ1-3	TRBV28	TGTGCCAGCAGATTACAGGGTATGAGCAACACCATATATTTT	CASRLQGMSNTIYF
.	.	TRBJ2-6	TRBV3-1/TRBV3-2	TGTGCCAGCAGCCAACGAGGGGGAGCTGGGGCCAACGTCCTGACTTTC	CASSQRGGAGANVLTF
.	.	TRBJ1-5	TRBV3-1/TRBV3-2	TGTGCCAGCAGCCAGTCCCCCTTAAATCAGCCCCAGCATTTT	CASSQSPLNQPQHF
.	.	TRBJ1-1	TRBV19	TGTGCCAGTAGCTACGCAGGCGCGAACACTGAAGCTTTCTTT	CASSYAGANTEAFF
.	TRBD1	TRBJ2-2	TRBV7-9	TGTGCCAGCAGCTACCGGGACAGGGGGCGCGGGGAGCTGTTTTTT	CASSYRDRGRGELFF
.	TRBD2	TRBJ2-5	TRBV19	TGTGCCAGTAGTAAAATGGGGCTAGCGGGGTTTCAAGAGACCCAGTACTTC	CASSKMGLAGFQETQYF
.	TRBD2	TRBJ2-3	TRBV13	TGTGCCAGCAGCTTAGGGGCTAGCGGGGGGGCAACAGATACGCAGTATTTT	CASSLGASGGATDTQYF
.	.	TRBJ2-7	TRBV20-1	TGCAGTGCTAGTTCCGCAGGCCCTCGCGAGCAGTACTTC	CSASSAGPREQYF
.	.	TRBJ1-1	TRBV7-9	TGTGCCAGCAGCTTATCGACAAAAACACCGAACACTGAAGCTTTCTTT	CASSLSTKTPNTEAFF
.	TRBD2	TRBJ2-3	TRBV19	TGTGCCAGCACCGGACTAGCAGGCGGAGATACGCAGTATTTT	CASTGLAGGDTQYF
.	TRBD1	TRBJ1-6	TRBV9	TGTGCCAGCAGCGCCCGGACAGGAATTAATTCACCCCTCCACTTT	CASSARTGINSPLHF
.	.	TRBJ1-2	TRBV9	TGTGCCAGCAGCTCGTGGATCCACAGGGATGATTATGGCTACACCTTC	CASSSWIHRDDYGYTF
.	.	TRBJ1-2	TRBV7-3	TGTGCCAGCAGCTTAACGCGAGAAGGGAGTAGGAGCTACACCTTC	CASSLTREGSRSYTF